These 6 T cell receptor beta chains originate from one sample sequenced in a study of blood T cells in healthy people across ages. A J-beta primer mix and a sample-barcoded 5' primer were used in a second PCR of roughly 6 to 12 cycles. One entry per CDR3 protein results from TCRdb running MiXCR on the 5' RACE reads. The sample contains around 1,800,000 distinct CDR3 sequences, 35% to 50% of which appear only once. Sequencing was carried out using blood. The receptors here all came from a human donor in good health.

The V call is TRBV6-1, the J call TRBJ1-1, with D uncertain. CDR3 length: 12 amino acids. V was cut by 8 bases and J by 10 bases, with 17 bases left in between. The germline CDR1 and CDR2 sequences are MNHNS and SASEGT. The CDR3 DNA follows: TGTGCCAGCGTTTTCAGATCCCCGGCAGCTTTCTTT. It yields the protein CASVFRSPAAFF.

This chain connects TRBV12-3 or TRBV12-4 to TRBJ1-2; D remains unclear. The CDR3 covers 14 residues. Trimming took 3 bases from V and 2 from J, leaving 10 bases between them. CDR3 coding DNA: TGTGCCAGCAGTTTCGGCGTCCAGAACTATGGCTACACCTTC. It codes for CASSFGVQNYGYTF.

The CDR3 DNA follows: TGTGCCAGCAGCTTAACTTACGGGCGGGGGGGCCGGAATGAGCAGTTCTTC. Amino acids: CASSLTYGRGGRNEQFF. The V gene is TRBV7-9, the J gene TRBJ2-1; 9 bases align to TRBD2. With 2 bases clipped from V and 7 bases from J, the junction kept 12 bases outside the gene matches. From germline, CDR1 is SEHNR and CDR2 FQNEAQ (reference sequence). CDR3 length equals 17 residues. Looking up the rest from reference TRBV7-9 and TRBJ2-1 gives the full variable domain: DTGVSQNPRHKITKRGQNVTFRCDPISEHNRLYWYRQTLGQGPEFLTYFQNEAQLEKSRLLSDRFSAERPKGSFSTLEIQRTEQGDSAMYLCASSLTYGRGGRNEQFFGPGTRLTVL.

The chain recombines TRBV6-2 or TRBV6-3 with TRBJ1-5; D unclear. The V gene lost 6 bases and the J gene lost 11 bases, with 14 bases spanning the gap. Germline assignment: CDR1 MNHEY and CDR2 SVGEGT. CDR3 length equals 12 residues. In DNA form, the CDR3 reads TGTGCCAGCAGCACCGGGTTTGGGACCCAGCATTTT. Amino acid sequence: CASSTGFGTQHF.

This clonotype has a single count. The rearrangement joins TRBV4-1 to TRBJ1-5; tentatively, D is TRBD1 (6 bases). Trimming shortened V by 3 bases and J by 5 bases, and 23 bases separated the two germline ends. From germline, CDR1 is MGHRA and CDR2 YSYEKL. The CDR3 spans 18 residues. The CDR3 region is CASSHEPRNQGYHQPQHF. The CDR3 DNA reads TGCGCCAGCAGCCACGAGCCAAGGAATCAGGGGTATCATCAGCCCCAGCATTTT.

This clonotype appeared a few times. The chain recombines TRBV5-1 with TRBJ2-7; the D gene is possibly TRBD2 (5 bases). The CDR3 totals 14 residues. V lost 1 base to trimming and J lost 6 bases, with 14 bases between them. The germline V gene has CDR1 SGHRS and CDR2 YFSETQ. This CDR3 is CASSLTGTFSEQYF. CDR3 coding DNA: TGCGCCAGCAGCTTGACGGGAACCTTCTCCGAGCAGTACTTC. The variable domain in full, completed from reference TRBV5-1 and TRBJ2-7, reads KAGVTQTPRYLIKTRGQQVTLSCSPISGHRSVSWYQQTPGQGLQFLFEYFSETQRNKGNFPGRFSGRQFSNSRSEMNVSTLELGDSALYLCASSLTGTFSEQYFGPGTRLTVT.